The T cell receptor beta chain under discussion was sequenced for a study of beta chain features in type 1 diabetes. Study background: The study examined around 100 million sorted cells across all samples. General study findings and limits: TCRB CDR3s were moderately but significantly shorter in Type 1 diabetes patients in all four CD4+ subsets.

On this clone: Antigen unknown.

Central memory, naive, regulatory and stem cell-like memory CD4+ cells were sorted by CD45RO/CCR7/CD25/CD127/CD95/CD27. Expressed TCRB transcripts were sequenced after all isolated RNA was converted to cDNA. Clones were sequenced by immunoSEQ multiplex PCR, and TCRdb holds only the in-frame ones, with some missing. The data hold about 650,000 clones, with around 12% observed a single time. From germline, CDR1 is KGHSH and CDR2 LQKENI. This CDR3 spans 18 amino acids. The ends were cut back, 3 bases at V and 7 bases at J, with 22 bases in the middle. Sequenced: naive CD4+ T cells from blood. The origin of this receptor is a man aged 30-40 years with type 1 diabetes. The chain has TRBV18 and TRBJ1-6, with D perhaps TRBD1 (5 bases). DNA of the CDR3: TGTGCCAGCTCACCCCTCCCGTCCTCCGGGGGGGGGAATTCACCCCTCCACTTT. As protein: CASSPLPSSGGGNSPLHF.